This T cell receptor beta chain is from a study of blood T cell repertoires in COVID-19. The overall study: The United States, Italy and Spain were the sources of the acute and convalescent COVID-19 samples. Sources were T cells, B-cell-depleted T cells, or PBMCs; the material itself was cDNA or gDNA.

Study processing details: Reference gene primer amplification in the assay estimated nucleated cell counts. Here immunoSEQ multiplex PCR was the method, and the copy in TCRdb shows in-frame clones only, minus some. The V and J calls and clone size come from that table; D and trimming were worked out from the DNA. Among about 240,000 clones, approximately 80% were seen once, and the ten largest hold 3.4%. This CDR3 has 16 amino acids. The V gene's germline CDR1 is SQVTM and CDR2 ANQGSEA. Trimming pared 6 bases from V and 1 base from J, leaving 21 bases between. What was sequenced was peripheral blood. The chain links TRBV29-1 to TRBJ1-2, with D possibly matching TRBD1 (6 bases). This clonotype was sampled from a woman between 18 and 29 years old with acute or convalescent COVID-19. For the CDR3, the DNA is TGCAGCGTCGGGTTATCGGTAGGCAGGGGTAACTATGGCTACACCTTC. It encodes CSVGLSVGRGNYGYTF.